This T cell receptor beta chain was captured by sequencing in a study of blood T cell repertoires in COVID-19. As for the study in general: Specimens from acute and convalescent COVID-19 originated in the United States, Italy and Spain. T cells, B-cell-depleted T cells, or PBMCs provided the cDNA or gDNA that served as material.

The CDR3 sequence is 13 residues long. Per the germline V gene, CDR1 is MNHEY and CDR2 is SMNVEV (reference sequence). Trimming left V 3 bases short and J 5 bases short, with 9 bases between. Source study methods: Estimation of nucleated cell counts relied on the amplification of reference gene primers. Assay: immunoSEQ multiplex PCR; the TCRdb copy retains only in-frame clones and omits some. That table supplies the V and J calls and clone size; D and trimming were determined from the DNA. The data show some 170,000 clones, about 79% seen once. The sequence came from a woman in her 70s with acute or convalescent COVID-19. The V and J genes are TRBV27 and TRBJ2-3; D is undetermined. The sequenced material came from peripheral blood. CDR3 sequence: CASSFVPGDTQYF. CDR3 coding DNA: TGTGCCAGCAGTTTTGTTCCCGGAGATACGCAGTATTTT.